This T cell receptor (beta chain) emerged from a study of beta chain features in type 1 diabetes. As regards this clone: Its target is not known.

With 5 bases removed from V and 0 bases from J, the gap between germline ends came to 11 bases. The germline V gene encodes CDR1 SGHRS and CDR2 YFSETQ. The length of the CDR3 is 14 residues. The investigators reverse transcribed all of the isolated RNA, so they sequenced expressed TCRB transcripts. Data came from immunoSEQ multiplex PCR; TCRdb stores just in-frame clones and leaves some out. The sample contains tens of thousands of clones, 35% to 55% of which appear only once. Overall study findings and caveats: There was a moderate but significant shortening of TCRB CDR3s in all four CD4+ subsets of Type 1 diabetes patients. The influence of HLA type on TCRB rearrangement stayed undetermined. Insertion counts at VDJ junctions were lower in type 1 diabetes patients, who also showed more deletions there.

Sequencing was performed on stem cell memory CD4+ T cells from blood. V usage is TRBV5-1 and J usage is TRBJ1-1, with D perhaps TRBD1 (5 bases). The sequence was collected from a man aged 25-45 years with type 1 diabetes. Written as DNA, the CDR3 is TGCGCCAGCAGTACAGGAACAATGAACACTGAAGCTTTCTTT. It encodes CASSTGTMNTEAFF.